Listed here are 16 T cell receptor beta chains from one sample, sequenced in a study of blood T cell repertoires in COVID-19. Sequencing used immunoSEQ multiplex PCR; TCRdb keeps in-frame clones, though not all of them. The repertoire consists of hundreds of thousands of clones, with 70% to 90% occurring once and the leading ten covering approximately 7.8%. Sequenced sample: peripheral blood. The receptors shown here come from a woman in her 50s who had recovered from COVID-19.

V is TRBV5-1 and J is TRBJ1-3; the D gene is possibly TRBD1 (5 bases). The V gene lost 1 base and the J gene lost 2 bases, with 7 bases spanning the gap. CDR1 is SGHRS and CDR2 is YFSETQ in the germline V gene. This CDR3 has 14 residues. This CDR3 reads CASSLSGTGNTIYF. CDR3 in DNA: TGCGCCAGCAGCTTGTCAGGGACTGGAAACACCATATATTTT.

The genes are TRBV7-8 and TRBJ2-7; 8 nucleotides agree with TRBD2. Germline V gives CDR1 SGHVS, CDR2 FQNEAQ. V shed 7 bases, J shed 0 bases, and the junction held 11 bases outside the gene matches. The CDR3 consists of 16 residues. The CDR3 is CASNKRGGGSSYEQYF. The CDR3 DNA is TGTGCCAGCAACAAGCGGGGCGGGGGGAGCTCCTACGAGCAGTACTTC.

The chain recombines TRBV5-1 with TRBJ1-5; 7 bases map to TRBD1. J was trimmed by 3 bases and V by 4 bases; bases with no gene match: 7. From germline, CDR1 is SGHRS and CDR2 YFSETQ. The CDR3 spans 15 residues. CDR3 sequence: CASSPQGSPNQPQHF. Written as DNA, the CDR3 is TGCGCCAGCAGCCCACAGGGGAGTCCCAATCAGCCCCAGCATTTT.

The chain recombines TRBV27 with TRBJ2-7; 10 nucleotides agree with TRBD2. J gave up 6 bases and V 5 bases, and 10 bases lay outside the gene matches. Germline CDR1 is MNHEY and CDR2 is SMNVEV (reference sequence). The CDR3 loop spans 15 amino acids. The CDR3 is CASSVLLAGRSEQYF. The DNA for the CDR3 is TGTGCCAGCAGTGTCCTACTAGCGGGGAGGAGCGAGCAGTACTTC.

This rearrangement joins TRBV28 to TRBJ2-5; 7 bases fit TRBD1. This CDR3 comprises 18 residues. The V and J ends lost 4 bases and 2 bases, in that order; junction bases with no gene match: 16. Germline CDR1 reads MDHEN; CDR2 reads SYDVKM. The CDR3 DNA reads as TGTGCCAGCAGTTCTCCGCGACAGGGTAAATACCTACAAGAGACCCAGTACTTC. Translated, it gives CASSSPRQGKYLQETQYF.

The chain has TRBV10-3 and TRBJ2-1; tentatively, D is TRBD1 (6 bases). Trimming left V 7 bases short and J 1 base short, with 11 bases between. The length of the CDR3 is 14 residues. Germline-derived CDR1 and CDR2 are ENHRY and SYGVKD. The CDR3 DNA reads TGTGCCATCAACGGACAGCCTTCCTACAATGAGCAGTTCTTC. It translates to CAINGQPSYNEQFF.

The V call is TRBV9, the J call TRBJ2-3; 13 bases fit TRBD2. This CDR3 is 16 amino acids long. J lost 6 bases, V lost 0 bases, and 4 bases had no gene match. CDR1 is SGDLS, CDR2 YYNGEE, per germline. The CDR3 sequence: CASSVGGLAGADTQYF. CDR3 in DNA: TGTGCCAGCAGCGTAGGAGGACTAGCGGGAGCGGATACGCAGTATTTT.

This clone was detected only once. The chain employs TRBV4-2 and TRBJ2-1, with 10 bases fitting TRBD2. V trimming: 2 bases; J trimming: 8 bases; junction bases outside the gene matches: 6. This CDR3 contains 15 residues. CDR1 is LGHNA, CDR2 YNFKEQ, per germline. CDR3 loop: CASSQTSGNGYEQFF. As DNA, the CDR3 is TGTGCCAGCAGCCAAACTAGCGGGAACGGGTATGAGCAGTTCTTC.

J is TRBJ1-5 and V is TRBV2, with a weak D call TRBD1 (5 bases). The V end was cut by 8 bases, the J end by 7 bases, with 21 bases between. Germline V lookup: CDR1 SNHLY, CDR2 FYNNEI. The CDR3 is 15 residues long. Written as DNA, the CDR3 is TGTGCCAGCTTACCATCCCAGCCGACAGCACAGCCCCAGCATTTT. This translates into CASLPSQPTAQPQHF.

The chain employs TRBV5-1 and TRBJ2-3, with D possibly being TRBD1 (6 bases). The germline V and J ends were trimmed by 5 bases and 6 bases, with 16 bases remaining between them. From germline, CDR1 is SGHRS and CDR2 YFSETQ. There are 14 residues in the CDR3. The CDR3 loop is CASSQGSTSDTQYF. CDR3 in DNA: TGCGCCAGCAGTCAGGGGTCCACATCGGATACGCAGTATTTT.

The chain carries TRBV2 and TRBJ2-5; D perhaps matches TRBD1 (5 bases). The DNA end is a closer match to TRBJ2-7, so the J assignment may be wrong. The length of the CDR3 is 15 residues. Germline V gene sequence: CDR1 SNHLY, CDR2 FYNNEI. The CDR3 reads CASRIDRYVVYEQYF. The CDR3 DNA is TGTGCCAGCAGAATTGACAGATACGTCGTCTACGAGCAGTACTTC.

This chain connects TRBV12-5 to TRBJ2-4, with D unclear. The CDR3 contains 19 residues. From germline, CDR1 is LGHNT and CDR2 FRNRAP. The V and J ends lost 0 bases and 0 bases respectively, with 18 bases between them. The CDR3 loop is CASGLVRIRQTLAKNIQYF. The CDR3 bases are TGTGCTAGTGGTTTGGTAAGAATCAGGCAAACGCTAGCCAAAAACATTCAGTACTTC.

This clone was recorded a few times. J is TRBJ1-5 and V is TRBV5-1; the D gene is possibly TRBD1 (5 bases). The CDR3 is 13 residues long. The V end was cut by 0 bases, the J end by 4 bases, with 5 bases between. The germline V gene encodes CDR1 SGHRS and CDR2 YFSETQ. CDR3 nucleotide sequence: TGCGCCAGCAGCTTGGGACAGAATCAGCCCCAGCATTTT. The encoded protein is CASSLGQNQPQHF.

Written as DNA, the CDR3 is TGTGCCAGCACCCCGGACAGGGGGCGTAATTCACCCCTCCACTTT. The encoded protein is CASTPDRGRNSPLHF. This chain links TRBV6-5 with TRBJ1-6, with 11 bases matching TRBD1. Looked up from germline, CDR1 is MNHEY and CDR2 is SVGAGI. There are 15 residues in the CDR3. V trimming: 7 bases; J trimming: 6 bases; junction bases outside the gene matches: 5.

V gene TRBV9 combines with J gene TRBJ1-1; 7 bases are shared with TRBD1. This CDR3 contains 11 residues. J lost 7 bases, V lost 5 bases, and 2 bases had no gene match. Germline CDR1 is SGDLS and CDR2 is YYNGEE. The CDR3 DNA follows: TGTGCCAGCAGAGGGGACAGTGAAGCTTTCTTT. Its translation is CASRGDSEAFF.

J is TRBJ1-6 and V is TRBV9; D is possibly TRBD1 (5 bases). The V gene lost 5 bases and the J gene lost 3 bases, with 12 bases spanning the gap. The CDR3 loop spans 15 amino acids. CDR1 and CDR2 from the germline V gene are SGDLS and YYNGEE. The CDR3 protein is CASRPGTDYNSPLHF. DNA of the CDR3: TGTGCCAGCAGGCCCGGGACTGACTATAATTCACCCCTCCACTTT.